This T cell receptor (beta chain) was found in a study of response to subunit inactivated influenza vaccine. Findings of the study overall: Few additional T cells are recruited per seasonal influenza vaccination, authors suggested.

This clonotype was counted between two and nine times. Its antigen is undetermined. TCRdb ran MiXCR on the RT-PCR reads and lists one entry per CDR3 protein. Here the sample spans a few hundred thousand distinct CDR3 sequences, approximately 14% being singletons. The CDR3 sequence is 14 residues long. V lost 6 bases and J 2 bases, leaving 12 bases between the germline ends. Germline V lookup: CDR1 ENHRY, CDR2 SYGVKD. V usage is TRBV10-3 and J usage is TRBJ2-3, with D possibly being TRBD2 (6 bases). This sample comprised PBMCs from blood, obtained roughly 12 days after vaccination. This clonotype was obtained from a man in his forties or fifties who received an inactivated influenza vaccine. As DNA, the CDR3 is TGTGCCATCAGCCCAGCGGGCGACACAGATACGCAGTATTTT. Its translation is CAISPAGDTDTQYF.